This record covers a single T cell receptor (beta chain). The data belong to a study of blood T cells in healthy people across ages. PCR was performed a second time for about 7 to 12 cycles using a sample-barcoded 5' primer and a J-beta primer mix. Each cDNA molecule was tagged by a template-switch adaptor with 12 random nucleotides. Sequencing yielded, for each sample, at least 2.5 million paired-end reads carrying CDR3. TCRdb reprocessed the 5' RACE reads with MiXCR, giving one entry per CDR3 protein. The sample carries around 1,900,000 distinct CDR3 sequences, about two fifths recorded once. CDR3 length: 16 amino acids. The V gene's germline CDR1 is MNHNY and CDR2 SVGAGI (reference sequence). The V gene lost 5 bases and the J gene lost 2 bases, with 17 bases spanning the gap.

The sequencing sample was made of blood. This TCR was sampled from a human donor in good health. This chain joins TRBV6-6 and TRBJ2-3; D call uncertain. CDR3 sequence reads: CASSQKGGDHTDTQYF. CDR3 DNA sequence: TGTGCCAGCAGTCAAAAGGGTGGCGATCACACAGATACGCAGTATTTT.